This is a list of T cell receptor beta chains from one sample in a study of cytomegalovirus exposure and HLA in healthy donors. Generated by immunoSEQ multiplex PCR, the TCRdb table keeps only in-frame clones and is missing some. This table holds 55,000 to 80,000 clones, approximately 95% found once. Material: PBMCs. These receptors were collected from a woman between 18 and 29 years old in good health and CMV-seropositive. Each CDR3 is given with its conserved first and last residue. The D gene is left open where the match is weak. Not all rows give a size; the values are once, few, many and, for expanded clones, a class.

clone_size	j_call	d_call	v_call	cdr3_aa	cdr3_nt
NA	TRBJ1-6	NA	TRBV28	CASTEGNSPLHF	TGTGCCAGCACTGAGGGTAATTCACCCCTCCACTTT
NA	TRBJ2-7	NA	TRBV7-8	CASSFPTGEQYF	TGTGCCAGCAGCTTTCCCACGGGGGAGCAGTACTTC
NA	TRBJ2-1	NA	TRBV29-1	CSVFGGNEQFF	TGCAGCGTATTCGGAGGGAATGAGCAGTTCTTC
NA	TRBJ2-7	TRBD2	TRBV5-1	CASSWGGTLRDEQYF	TGCGCCAGCAGCTGGGGGGGTACCCTCCGCGACGAGCAGTACTTC
NA	TRBJ2-1	NA	TRBV10-3	CAISASVPPYNEQFF	TGTGCCATCAGTGCTTCCGTCCCTCCCTACAATGAGCAGTTCTTC
NA	TRBJ1-1	NA	TRBV28	CASSLLRPGSAAEAFF	TGTGCCAGCAGTTTATTGAGGCCGGGGTCGGCGGCTGAAGCTTTCTTT
NA	TRBJ1-3	TRBD1	TRBV7-2	CASSLGTGLGNTIYF	TGTGCCAGCAGCCTAGGGACAGGTCTTGGAAACACCATATATTTT
NA	TRBJ2-3	TRBD1	TRBV6-6	CASSYIIRGTDTQYF	TGTGCCAGCAGTTATATTATCAGGGGGACAGATACGCAGTATTTT
NA	TRBJ2-7	NA	TRBV5-1	CASSLVGSNEQYF	TGCGCCAGCAGCTTGGTGGGGAGCAACGAGCAGTACTTC
NA	TRBJ2-1	NA	TRBV27	CASSVKGGQYNEQFF	TGTGCCAGCAGCGTAAAGGGGGGGCAATACAATGAGCAGTTCTTC
NA	TRBJ1-1	NA	TRBV13	CASSPRDGGKYTEAFF	TGTGCCAGCAGCCCCAGGGACGGAGGGAAATACACTGAAGCTTTCTTT
NA	TRBJ1-4	NA	TRBV7-7	CASSLNPGEKLFF	TGTGCCAGCAGCTTAAATCCCGGGGAAAAACTGTTTTTT
NA	TRBJ1-1	TRBD1	TRBV19	CASRIQGVAFF	TGTGCCAGCCGAATACAGGGGGTAGCTTTCTTT
once	TRBJ1-2	NA	TRBV10-3	CAIGEGNYGYTF	TGTGCCATCGGGGAGGGGAACTATGGCTACACCTTC
NA	TRBJ2-2	TRBD1	TRBV19	CASSIGTPGQGNTGELFF	TGTGCCAGTAGTATAGGCACACCGGGACAGGGGAACACCGGGGAGCTGTTTTTT
NA	TRBJ1-5	NA	TRBV6-1	CASSELRQLNQPQHF	TGTGCCAGCAGTGAATTAAGACAGCTCAATCAGCCCCAGCATTTT
NA	TRBJ2-1	TRBD2	TRBV30	CAWSLTSGGNEQFF	TGTGCCTGGAGCCTAACTAGCGGGGGCAATGAGCAGTTCTTC
NA	TRBJ2-2	TRBD1	TRBV18	CASSPRQGNTGELFF	TGTGCCAGCTCACCGAGACAGGGTAACACCGGGGAGCTGTTTTTT
NA	TRBJ2-7	NA	TRBV28	CASTPPTGSYEQYF	TGTGCCAGCACTCCTCCCACGGGGTCCTACGAGCAGTACTTC
NA	TRBJ2-1	NA	TRBV6-6	CASSSPQANEQFF	TGTGCCAGCAGCTCTCCCCAGGCAAATGAGCAGTTCTTC
once	TRBJ2-1	NA	TRBV7-6	CASSFSGADPYNEQFF	TGTGCCAGCAGCTTTTCGGGAGCCGACCCTTACAATGAGCAGTTCTTC
NA	TRBJ2-1	NA	TRBV7-9	CASSFLGGEQFF	TGTGCCAGCAGCTTCCTAGGTGGTGAGCAGTTCTTC
NA	TRBJ2-7	NA	TRBV7-9	CASSSLTDMSSYEQYF	TGTGCCAGCAGCTCACTAACGGACATGAGCTCCTACGAGCAGTACTTC
NA	TRBJ2-3	TRBD1	TRBV14	CASSTGQYTDTQYF	TGTGCCAGCAGTACGGGACAGTACACAGATACGCAGTATTTT
NA	TRBJ2-7	NA	TRBV4-3	CASSNNRGGSYEQYF	TGCGCCAGCAGCAATAACAGGGGAGGCTCCTACGAGCAGTACTTC
NA	TRBJ1-1	NA	TRBV7-9	CASSLQGNTEAFF	TGTGCCAGCAGCTTACAGGGAAACACTGAAGCTTTCTTT
NA	TRBJ2-7	NA	TRBV6-1	CASSEFGEGYYEQYF	TGTGCCAGCAGTGAATTTGGTGAGGGATACTACGAGCAGTACTTC
NA	TRBJ1-1	NA	TRBV30	CAWSYSYGARNTEAFF	TGTGCCTGGAGTTACAGTTATGGGGCCCGAAACACTGAAGCTTTCTTT
few	TRBJ1-5	NA	TRBV19	CASSMLGGASNQPQHF	TGTGCCAGTAGTATGCTGGGTGGGGCGAGCAATCAGCCCCAGCATTTT
NA	TRBJ1-1	TRBD1	TRBV5-1	CASSSGQQNTEAFF	TGCGCCAGCAGTTCGGGACAGCAGAACACTGAAGCTTTCTTT
few	TRBJ1-5	NA	TRBV6-6	CASSPREGSSHQPQHF	TGTGCCAGCAGCCCTAGGGAGGGCAGCTCACATCAGCCCCAGCATTTT
NA	TRBJ2-4	TRBD1	TRBV2	CASSPGTGPGAKNIQYF	TGTGCCAGCAGTCCCGGGACAGGGCCCGGAGCCAAAAACATTCAGTACTTC
NA	TRBJ2-5	NA	TRBV29-1	CSVETSSETQYF	TGCAGCGTTGAAACTAGCTCGGAGACCCAGTACTTC
NA	TRBJ1-1	NA	TRBV9	CASSAGGTNTEAFF	TGTGCCAGCAGCGCCGGAGGAACGAACACTGAAGCTTTCTTT
NA	TRBJ1-5	NA	TRBV28	CASNPDLNQPQHF	TGTGCCAGCAACCCCGACTTAAATCAGCCCCAGCATTTT
NA	TRBJ1-1	TRBD1	TRBV19	CASSNGQGLDTEAFF	TGTGCCAGTAGTAACGGACAGGGCCTGGACACTGAAGCTTTCTTT
NA	TRBJ2-7	TRBD1	TRBV6-5	CASSYLPGQVEQYF	TGTGCCAGCAGTTACCTACCCGGACAGGTCGAGCAGTACTTC
NA	TRBJ2-7	NA	TRBV7-7	CASSLEARGVGEQYF	TGTGCTAGCAGCTTAGAGGCCAGGGGAGTTGGCGAGCAGTACTTC
once	TRBJ1-2	NA	TRBV5-1	CASSQEGLLVSYGYTF	TGCGCCAGCAGCCAGGAGGGACTGCTGGTTAGCTATGGCTACACCTTC
NA	TRBJ1-2	TRBD1	TRBV29-1	CSVADRVDYGYTF	TGCAGCGTCGCGGACAGGGTTGACTATGGCTACACCTTC
NA	TRBJ2-3	TRBD1	TRBV28	CASRTPGRDRGSDTQYF	TGTGCCAGCAGGACCCCTGGCCGGGACAGGGGCTCAGATACGCAGTATTTT
NA	TRBJ1-3	NA	TRBV7-9	CASSLGGGGYTIYF	TGTGCCAGCAGCTTAGGAGGGGGTGGATACACCATATATTTT
NA	TRBJ1-3	NA	TRBV19	CASTGGEAGNTIYF	TGTGCCAGTACCGGGGGGGAAGCTGGAAACACCATATATTTT